This is a list of T cell receptor beta chains from one sample in a study of T cells in Graves' hyperthyroidism and ophthalmopathy. TCRdb processed the multiplex PCR reads anew with MiXCR; each CDR3 protein has one entry. The sample lists 500,000 to 600,000 distinct CDR3 sequences; just under 20% were seen once. The sample was blood. All receptors derive from a man aged 35 to 55 with Graves' ophthalmopathy. CDR3s include the opening cysteine and the closing phenylalanine or tryptophan. The D gene is left open where the match is weak. Clone size is shown for a subset of rows, as once, few, many or a class of expanded clone.

TRBD1	TRBV2	many	TRBJ1-2	CASVPDREYGYTF	TGTGCCAGCGTCCCCGACAGGGAGTATGGCTACACCTTC
NA	TRBV14	NA	TRBJ2-5	CASSQEAGRETQYF	TGTGCCAGCAGCCAAGAGGCGGGACGAGAGACCCAGTACTTC
TRBD2	TRBV7-8	few	TRBJ2-3	CASSLELGLAGGSFGTQYF	TGTGCCAGCAGCTTAGAATTAGGCCTAGCGGGAGGGTCATTTGGTACGCAGTATTTT
NA	TRBV18	many	TRBJ1-2	CASSSGSGGYTF	TGTGCCAGCTCATCTGGGTCTGGTGGCTACACCTTC
NA	TRBV5-1	many	TRBJ2-3	CASSPGPPTDTQYF	TGCGCCAGCAGTCCCGGGCCGCCTACAGATACGCAGTATTTT
TRBD1	TRBV20-1	NA	TRBJ2-7	CSATGTDFYEQYF	TGCAGTGCTACCGGGACAGATTTCTACGAGCAGTACTTC
NA	TRBV20-1	few	TRBJ2-1	CSARDQWGGRNEQFF	TGCAGTGCTAGAGATCAGTGGGGGGGCCGAAATGAGCAGTTCTTC
NA	TRBV28	many	TRBJ2-1	CASSLQRPFYNEQFF	TGTGCCAGCAGTTTACAGCGCCCCTTTTACAATGAGCAGTTCTTC
NA	TRBV6-1	NA	TRBJ2-2	CASSPGGPTGELFF	TGTGCCAGCAGCCCCGGTGGACCTACCGGGGAGCTGTTTTTT
NA	TRBV3-1	NA	TRBJ2-7	CASSQRGGGSSYEQYF	TGTGCCAGCAGCCAGAGGGGCGGAGGGAGCTCCTACGAGCAGTACTTC
NA	TRBV11-2	many	TRBJ2-7	CASSPHGLYEQYF	TGTGCCAGCAGCCCCCATGGCCTCTACGAGCAGTACTTC
NA	TRBV3-1	many	TRBJ2-1	CASSPGAYNEQFF	TGTGCCAGCAGCCCTGGAGCCTACAATGAGCAGTTCTTC
NA	TRBV7-2	few	TRBJ1-1	CASSLGRAGEAFF	TGTGCCAGCAGCTTAGGGCGGGCAGGAGAAGCTTTCTTT
NA	TRBV6-1	NA	TRBJ2-7	CASRPGVSRSLGEQYF	TGTGCCAGCAGGCCCGGAGTGAGCAGGAGTCTGGGCGAGCAGTACTTC
TRBD2	TRBV6-1	few	TRBJ2-3	CASSEEGWTSYGDTQYF	TGTGCCAGCAGTGAGGAGGGGTGGACTAGTTATGGAGATACGCAGTATTTT
TRBD1	TRBV18	many	TRBJ2-7	CASSRDRGGEQYF	TGTGCCAGCTCACGGGACAGGGGCGGCGAGCAGTACTTC
TRBD2	TRBV6-2/TRBV6-3	NA	TRBJ2-3	CASSYAGGRGDTQYF	TGTGCCAGCAGTTACGCGGGGGGGCGTGGAGATACGCAGTATTTT
NA	TRBV7-3	NA	TRBJ1-1	CASSSVTGPNTEAFF	TGTGCCAGCAGCTCCGTGACAGGTCCGAACACTGAAGCTTTCTTT